The present T cell receptor (beta chain) was sequenced within a study of PD-1 blockade in mismatch repair-deficient tumors. Study results and limitations: After pembrolizumab, tumor-resident clones rose rapidly, then generally contracted before radiologic responses.

The repertoire was sequenced with immunoSEQ multiplex PCR; TCRdb's copy has only in-frame clones and lacks some. The data hold more than 20,000 clones, with approximately 84% observed a single time. Germline V lookup: CDR1 MNHEY, CDR2 SVGAGI. V gave up 2 bases and J gave up 6 bases; unmatched junction bases: 2. The CDR3 has 13 residues. This clone appeared a single time. Its antigen is as yet unknown. This chain uses TRBV6-5 with TRBJ2-7; 9 bases agree with TRBD1. The clonotype comes from an adult with mismatch repair-deficient cancer. This sample comprised peripheral blood, obtained 2 weeks after starting pembrolizumab. The CDR3, as DNA: TGTGCCAGCAGTTACGGACAGGGGAGCGAGCAGTACTTC. It is translated as CASSYGQGSEQYF.